This paragraph reports one TCR beta chain. Antigen specificity is unknown. The sample is drawn from a study of T cell responses to AZD1222 COVID-19 vaccine. The data were produced by immunoSEQ multiplex PCR, yet TCRdb's version contains in-frame clones alone and is incomplete. The sample has roughly 180,000 clones, around 90% seen once. Broader study findings: At baseline, seropositivity was found in only six or seven AZD1222 recipients. Clonal diversity was possibly underestimated, and white British individuals and females predominated among donors. Spike-spanning, vaccine-associated CD4 TCRs were dominant at 160-218 and 743-854. When two AZD1222 doses had been given, Spike-specific TCR breadth and depth rose.

The V segment lost 5 bases and the J segment 3 bases; nucleotides outside the gene matches: 3. Germline V gene lookup returns CDR1 SGHTA and CDR2 FQGNSA. The length of the CDR3 is 16 residues. The TCR comes from an adult who received the AZD1222 COVID-19 vaccine. The sample here was peripheral blood, taken 28 days after the second AZD1222 dose. The chain has TRBV7-2 and TRBJ2-1, with 14 bases lining up with TRBD2. The CDR3 protein is CASSPTSGGGYNEQFF. The CDR3 region has the DNA TGTGCCAGCAGCCCGACTAGCGGGGGGGGCTACAATGAGCAGTTCTTC.